This T cell receptor beta chain was observed in a study of blood T cell repertoires in COVID-19. Study overall: Whether acute or convalescent, the COVID-19 samples came from the United States, Italy and Spain.

Ages ranged from 18 to 89 years, with residence in around 24 US areas. Participants' reported clinical history set cohort assignment. Symptom resolution, clearance, or two negative PCRs marked the recovered donors of Cohort 3. This clone occurred a few times. With V trimmed by 4 bases and J by 2 bases, 8 bases remained unmatched. Germline V CDR1 and CDR2: MGHRA, YSYEKL. CDR3 length: 17 residues. Assay used: immunoSEQ multiplex PCR; TCRdb lists only in-frame clones, some missing. The sample consists of 150,000 to 200,000 clones, 65% to 85% of them appearing once. Specimen: PBMCs or T cells enriched from blood (not recorded which). The chain links TRBV4-1 to TRBJ2-6, with 7 bases aligning to TRBD1. The sequence was collected from a man between 35 and 55 years old who had recovered from COVID-19. The CDR3 sequence: CASSLSGQPTGANVLTF. Here the CDR3 DNA reads TGCGCCAGCAGCCTTTCGGGACAGCCCACTGGGGCCAACGTCCTGACTTTC.